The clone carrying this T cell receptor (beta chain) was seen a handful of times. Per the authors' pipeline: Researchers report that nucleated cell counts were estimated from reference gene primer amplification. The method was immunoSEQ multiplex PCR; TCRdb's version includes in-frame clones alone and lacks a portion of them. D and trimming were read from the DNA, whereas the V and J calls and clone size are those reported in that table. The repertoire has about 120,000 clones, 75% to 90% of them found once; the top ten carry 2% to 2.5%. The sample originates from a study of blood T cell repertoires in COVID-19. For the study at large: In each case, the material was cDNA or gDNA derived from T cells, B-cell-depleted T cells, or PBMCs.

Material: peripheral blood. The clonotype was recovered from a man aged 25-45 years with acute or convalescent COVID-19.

In DNA, the CDR3 is TGTGCCAGTAGTATGAGGACAGGGGATTCACCCCTCCACTTT. It encodes CASSMRTGDSPLHF. This rearrangement joins TRBV19 to TRBJ1-6; 9 bases line up with TRBD1. Germline trimming cut 3 bases from V and 8 bases from J; bases unmatched to any gene: 2. The germline gives CDR1 LNHDA, CDR2 SQIVND (reference sequence). The CDR3 is 14 amino acids.